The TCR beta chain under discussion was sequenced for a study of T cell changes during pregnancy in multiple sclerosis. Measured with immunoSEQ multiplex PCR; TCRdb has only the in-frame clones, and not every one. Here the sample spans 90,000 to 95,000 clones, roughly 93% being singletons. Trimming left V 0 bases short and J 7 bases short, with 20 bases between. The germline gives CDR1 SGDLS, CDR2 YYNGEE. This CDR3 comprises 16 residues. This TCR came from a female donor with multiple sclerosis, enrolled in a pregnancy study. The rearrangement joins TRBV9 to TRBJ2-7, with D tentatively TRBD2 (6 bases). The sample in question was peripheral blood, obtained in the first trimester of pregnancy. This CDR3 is CASSVDVGGSSREQYF. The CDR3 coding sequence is TGTGCCAGCAGCGTAGATGTTGGGGGGAGTAGCAGGGAGCAGTACTTC.